Below, one T cell receptor (beta chain) is given with its context. This sample is part of a study of blood T cell repertoires in COVID-19. From germline, CDR1 is SEHNR and CDR2 FQNEAQ (reference sequence). V lost 5 bases, J lost 5 bases, and 14 bases lay in between. CDR3 length: 14 amino acids. Measured with immunoSEQ multiplex PCR; TCRdb has only the in-frame clones, and not every one. The sample records about 65,000 clones, 93% being singletons. Sequenced material: peripheral blood. This chain uses TRBV7-9 with TRBJ2-3, with D hard to call. The receptor was derived from a man in his sixties or seventies with active COVID-19. The CDR3 nucleotides read TGTGCCAGCAGCCCGGGTCTTGGCATAGATACGCAGTATTTT. Protein sequence: CASSPGLGIDTQYF.